What follows are 13 T cell receptor beta chains derived from one specimen sequenced in a study of graft-versus-host responses after intestinal transplantation. Libraries were prepared by immunoSEQ multiplex PCR; TCRdb keeps only in-frame clonotypes and omits some of them. The sample records about 51,000 clones, 95% being singletons. These receptors have no known antigen. This specimen consisted of unstimulated CD8+ T cells sorted from spleen or lymph node cells, obtained before transplant. These receptors were collected from a human donor who was the organ donor for an intestinal transplant.

This sequence joins TRBV4-3 and TRBJ2-7; D is undetermined. Per the germline V gene, CDR1 is LGHNA and CDR2 is YSLEER. This CDR3 has 12 residues. With 0 bases removed from V and 7 bases from J, the gap between germline ends came to 7 bases. This CDR3 is CASSQDSAEQYF. CDR3 nucleotide sequence: TGCGCCAGCAGCCAAGATTCAGCTGAGCAGTACTTC.

The chain uses TRBV7-2 and TRBJ2-7, with TRBD1 matching over 10 bases. V lost 4 bases, J lost 3 bases, and 3 bases stayed unmatched. Per germline, CDR1 SGHTA and CDR2 FQGNSA. The CDR3 consists of 14 residues. For the CDR3, the DNA is TGTGCCAGCAGCTGGGGACAGGGGATCTACGAGCAGTACTTC. This translates into CASSWGQGIYEQYF.

The J gene is TRBJ1-1, the V gene TRBV5-6; the D gene is possibly TRBD1 (5 bases). Trimming left V 0 bases short and J 1 base short, with 10 bases between. Looked up from germline, CDR1 is SGHDT and CDR2 is YYEEEE. The CDR3 runs 15 residues. This CDR3 reads CASSLVPGTNTEAFF. As DNA, the CDR3 is TGTGCCAGCAGCTTGGTTCCCGGGACGAACACTGAAGCTTTCTTT.

The chain couples TRBV4-2 to TRBJ2-5, with 7 bases aligning to TRBD2. Germline CDR1 is LGHNA and CDR2 is YNFKEQ. The CDR3 consists of 18 residues. V gave up 1 base and J gave up 3 bases; unmatched junction bases: 14. The CDR3 sequence is CASSQGLTSLAEEETQYF. CDR3 nucleotide sequence: TGTGCCAGCAGCCAAGGTCTGACGTCCCTAGCGGAAGAAGAGACCCAGTACTTC.

The rearrangement joins TRBV19 to TRBJ1-4, with a possible D match to TRBD1 (5 bases). CDR1 and CDR2 from the germline V gene are LNHDA and SQIVND (reference sequence). V was pared by 5 bases and J by 5 bases, with 21 bases between. The CDR3 contains 17 residues. CDR3 DNA sequence: TGTGCCAGTAGTTTGGGGCCCTCGGGCAGAGTGAATGAAAAACTGTTTTTT. This encodes CASSLGPSGRVNEKLFF.

V gene TRBV15 combines with J gene TRBJ1-6, with 10 nucleotides matching TRBD1. The V gene's germline CDR1 is LNHNV and CDR2 YYDKDF (reference sequence). The CDR3 has 17 amino acids. After removal of 3 bases from V and 10 bases from J, the junction contained 12 bases not matched to a gene. The CDR3 loop reads CATSRGTGDLLGSPLHF. The CDR3 DNA reads as TGTGCCACCAGCAGGGGGACAGGGGACTTACTCGGGTCACCCCTCCACTTT.

This clone was seen a few times. DNA of the CDR3: TGTGCCAGCGGTAGCAATCAGCCCCAGCATTTT. Amino acid sequence: CASGSNQPQHF. The rearrangement joins TRBV27 to TRBJ1-5; D gene ambiguous. The V gene lost 8 bases and the J gene lost 0 bases, with 2 bases spanning the gap. The CDR3 consists of 11 residues. CDR1 and CDR2 from the germline V gene are MNHEY and SMNVEV (reference sequence).

The CDR3 nucleotides are TGTGCCAGCAGCCCAATGGGGGCTGGCGACTACAATGAGCAGTTCTTC. Its protein product is CASSPMGAGDYNEQFF. This chain connects TRBV7-3 to TRBJ2-1; maybe TRBD1 (6 bases). CDR1 is SGHTA, CDR2 FQGTGA, per germline. The CDR3 extends over 16 amino acids. V shed 5 bases and J shed 3 bases, with 17 bases lying between them. Full variable domain (remainder filled in from reference TRBV7-3 and TRBJ2-1): GAGVSQTPSNKVTEKGKYVELRCDPISGHTALYWYRQSLGQGPEFLIYFQGTGAADDSGLPNDRFFAVRPEGSVSTLKIQRTERGDSAVYLCASSPMGAGDYNEQFFGPGTRLTVL.

This rearrangement joins TRBV4-2 to TRBJ2-7; 9 bases are a match to TRBD1. CDR3 length: 14 residues. Trimming cost V 5 bases and J 7 bases; bases outside gene matches: 9. Looked up from germline, CDR1 is LGHNA and CDR2 is YNFKEQ. CDR3 bases: TGTGCCAGCAGCGCCCGGGACAGGGACTGGGAGCAGTACTTC. Amino acid sequence: CASSARDRDWEQYF.

This clone was seen a single time. The chain employs TRBV11-3 and TRBJ2-1; 10 bases fit TRBD2. The trim removed 2 bases at V and 6 bases at J, leaving 1 base unmatched. The germline V gene encodes CDR1 SGHNT and CDR2 YENEEA. The CDR3 extends over 14 amino acids. CDR3 sequence: CASSLRTSGNEQFF. The DNA of the CDR3 is TGTGCCAGCAGCTTACGGACTAGCGGCAATGAGCAGTTCTTC.

The genes are TRBV6-5 and TRBJ2-3; 7 nucleotides match TRBD1. After removal of 5 bases from V and 4 bases from J, the junction contained 6 bases not matched to a gene. The germline gives CDR1 MNHEY, CDR2 SVGAGI. The CDR3 length is 14 residues. The CDR3, as DNA: TGTGCCAGCAGTGAGCCCGGACAGGCAGATACGCAGTATTTT. It yields the protein CASSEPGQADTQYF.

V gene TRBV2 combines with J gene TRBJ1-2; D is unclear. V gave up 6 bases and J gave up 2 bases, with 19 bases separating them. The CDR3 is 16 amino acids. The germline CDR1 and CDR2 sequences are SNHLY and FYNNEI. The CDR3 region is CASSAQNSVQNYGYTF. Here the CDR3 DNA reads TGTGCCAGCAGCGCTCAGAACTCGGTCCAAAACTATGGCTACACCTTC.

Concerning this clone: The same CDR3 arises from other DNA sequences in this sample as well. This chain joins TRBV6-5 and TRBJ1-6, with D possibly being TRBD1 (5 bases). CDR1 MNHEY and CDR2 SVGAGI come from the germline V gene. Trimming left V 3 bases short and J 9 bases short, with 15 bases between. CDR3 length: 15 residues. CDR3 coding DNA: TGTGCCAGCAGTTATAAGGGGCCAGTCGTTTCACCCCTCCACTTT. Its protein is CASSYKGPVVSPLHF.